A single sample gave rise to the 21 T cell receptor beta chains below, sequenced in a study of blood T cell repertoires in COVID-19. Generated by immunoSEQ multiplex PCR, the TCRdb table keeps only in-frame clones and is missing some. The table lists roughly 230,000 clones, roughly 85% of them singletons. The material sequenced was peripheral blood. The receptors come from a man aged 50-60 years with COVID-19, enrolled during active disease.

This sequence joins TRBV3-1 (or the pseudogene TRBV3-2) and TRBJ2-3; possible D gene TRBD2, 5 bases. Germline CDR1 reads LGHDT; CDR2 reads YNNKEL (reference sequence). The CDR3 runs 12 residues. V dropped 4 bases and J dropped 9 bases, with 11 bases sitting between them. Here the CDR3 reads CASSPWGETQYF. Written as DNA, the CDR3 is TGTGCCAGCAGCCCGTGGGGAGAAACGCAGTATTTT.

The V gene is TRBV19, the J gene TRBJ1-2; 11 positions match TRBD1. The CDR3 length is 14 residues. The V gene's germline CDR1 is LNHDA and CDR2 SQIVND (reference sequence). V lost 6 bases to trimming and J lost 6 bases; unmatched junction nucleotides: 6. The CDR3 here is CASRDRGRNDGYTF. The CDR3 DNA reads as TGTGCCAGTAGGGACAGGGGGCGGAACGATGGCTACACCTTC.

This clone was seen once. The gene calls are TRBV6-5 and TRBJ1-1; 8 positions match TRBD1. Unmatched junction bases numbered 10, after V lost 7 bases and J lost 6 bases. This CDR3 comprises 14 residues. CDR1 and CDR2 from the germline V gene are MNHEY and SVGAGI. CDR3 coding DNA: TGTGCCAGCACCTACGGACAGGGCGGCTCTGAAGCTTTCTTT. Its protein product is CASTYGQGGSEAFF.

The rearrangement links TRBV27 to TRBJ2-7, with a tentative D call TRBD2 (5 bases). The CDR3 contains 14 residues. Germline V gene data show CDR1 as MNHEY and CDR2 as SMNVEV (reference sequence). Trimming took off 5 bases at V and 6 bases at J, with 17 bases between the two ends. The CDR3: CASSRLAGEREQYF. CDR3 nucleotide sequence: TGTGCCAGCAGTCGTCTAGCTGGGGAGCGCGAGCAGTACTTC.

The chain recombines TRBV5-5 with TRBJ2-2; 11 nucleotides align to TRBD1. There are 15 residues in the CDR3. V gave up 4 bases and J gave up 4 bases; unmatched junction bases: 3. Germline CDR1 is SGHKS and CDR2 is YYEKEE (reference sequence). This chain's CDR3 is CASSPGTGGTGELFF. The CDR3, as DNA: TGTGCCAGCAGCCCCGGGACAGGGGGCACCGGGGAGCTGTTTTTT.

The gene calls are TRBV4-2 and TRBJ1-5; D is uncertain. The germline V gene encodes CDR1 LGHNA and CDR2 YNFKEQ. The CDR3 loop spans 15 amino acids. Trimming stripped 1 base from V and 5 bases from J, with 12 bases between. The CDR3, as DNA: TGTGCCAGCAGCCAAGGTATGGGCTCCTATCAGCCCCAGCATTTT. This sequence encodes CASSQGMGSYQPQHF.

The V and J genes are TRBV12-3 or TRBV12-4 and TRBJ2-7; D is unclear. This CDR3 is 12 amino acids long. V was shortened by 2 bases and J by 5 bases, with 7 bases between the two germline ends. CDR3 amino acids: CASSLMADEQYF. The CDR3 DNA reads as TGTGCCAGCAGTTTAATGGCAGACGAGCAGTACTTC.

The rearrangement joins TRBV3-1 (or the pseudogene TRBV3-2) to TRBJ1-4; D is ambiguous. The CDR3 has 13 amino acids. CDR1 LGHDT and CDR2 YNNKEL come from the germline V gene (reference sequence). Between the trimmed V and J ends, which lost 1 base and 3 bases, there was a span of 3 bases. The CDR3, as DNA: TGTGCCAGCAGCCAAGTCGCTAATGAAAAACTGTTTTTT. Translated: CASSQVANEKLFF.

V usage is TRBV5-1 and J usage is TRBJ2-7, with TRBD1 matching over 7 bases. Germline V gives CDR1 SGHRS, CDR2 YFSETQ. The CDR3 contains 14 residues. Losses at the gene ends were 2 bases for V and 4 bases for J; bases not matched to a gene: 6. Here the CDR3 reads CASSLSPGGYEQYF. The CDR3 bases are TGCGCCAGCAGCTTATCCCCAGGGGGATACGAGCAGTACTTC.

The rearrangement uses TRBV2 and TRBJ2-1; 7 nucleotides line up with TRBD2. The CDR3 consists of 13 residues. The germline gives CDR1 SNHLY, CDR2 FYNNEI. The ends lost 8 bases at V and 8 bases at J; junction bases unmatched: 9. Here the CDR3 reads CASSPAGEYEQFF. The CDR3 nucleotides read TGTGCCAGCTCCCCCGCGGGGGAATATGAGCAGTTCTTC.

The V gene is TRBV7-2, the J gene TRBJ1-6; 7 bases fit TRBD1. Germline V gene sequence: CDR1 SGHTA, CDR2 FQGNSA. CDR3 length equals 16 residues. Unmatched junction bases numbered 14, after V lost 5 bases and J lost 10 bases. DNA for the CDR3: TGTGCCAGCAGCACCTCGAGACAGGGCAGATTCTCACCCCTCCACTTT. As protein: CASSTSRQGRFSPLHF.

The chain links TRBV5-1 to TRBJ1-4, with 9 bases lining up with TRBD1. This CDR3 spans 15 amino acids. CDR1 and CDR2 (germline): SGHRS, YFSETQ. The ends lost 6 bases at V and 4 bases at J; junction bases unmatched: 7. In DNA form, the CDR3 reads TGCGCCAGCACGGGACAGGGTGCGGGTAATGAAAAACTGTTTTTT. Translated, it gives CASTGQGAGNEKLFF.

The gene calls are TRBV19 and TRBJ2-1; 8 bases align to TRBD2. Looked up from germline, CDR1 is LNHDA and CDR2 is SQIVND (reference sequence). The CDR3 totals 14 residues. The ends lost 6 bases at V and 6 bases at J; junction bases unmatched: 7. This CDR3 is CASRTGGLSNEQFF. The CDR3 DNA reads TGTGCCAGTAGGACGGGGGGGCTCAGCAATGAGCAGTTCTTC.

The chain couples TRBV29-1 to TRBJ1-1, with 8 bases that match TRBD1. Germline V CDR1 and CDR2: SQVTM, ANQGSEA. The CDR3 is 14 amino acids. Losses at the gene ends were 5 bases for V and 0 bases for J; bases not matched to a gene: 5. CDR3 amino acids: CSVLPDRVNTEAFF. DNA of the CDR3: TGCAGCGTTCTCCCGGACAGGGTGAACACTGAAGCTTTCTTT.

The DNA for the CDR3 is TGTGCCATCAGTGAGTCCGGGACAGATCAGCCCCAGCATTTT. Protein: CAISESGTDQPQHF. The gene calls are TRBV10-3 and TRBJ1-5, with 7 bases that match TRBD1. The germline V gene encodes CDR1 ENHRY and CDR2 SYGVKD. Trimming cost V 0 bases and J 5 bases; bases outside gene matches: 1. There are 14 residues in the CDR3.

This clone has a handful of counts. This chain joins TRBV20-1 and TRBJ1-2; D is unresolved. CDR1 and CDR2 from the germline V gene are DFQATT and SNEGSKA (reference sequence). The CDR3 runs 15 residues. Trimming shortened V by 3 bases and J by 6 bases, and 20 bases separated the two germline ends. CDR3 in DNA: TGCAGTGCTAGTTGGGCGGGCCAAGGATTCCATGGCTACACCTTC. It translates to CSASWAGQGFHGYTF.

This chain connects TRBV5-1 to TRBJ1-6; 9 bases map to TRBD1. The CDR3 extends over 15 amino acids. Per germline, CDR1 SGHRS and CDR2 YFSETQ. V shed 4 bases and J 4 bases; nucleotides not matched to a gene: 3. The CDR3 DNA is TGCGCCAGCAGCGAAGGGACAGGGTATAATTCACCCCTCCACTTT. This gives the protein CASSEGTGYNSPLHF.

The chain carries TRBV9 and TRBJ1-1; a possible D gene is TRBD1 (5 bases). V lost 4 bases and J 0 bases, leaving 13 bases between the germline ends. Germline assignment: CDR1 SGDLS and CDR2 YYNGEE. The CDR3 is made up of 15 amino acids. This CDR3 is CASSPGEGLNTEAFF. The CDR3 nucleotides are TGTGCCAGCAGCCCCGGGGAGGGGTTGAACACTGAAGCTTTCTTT.

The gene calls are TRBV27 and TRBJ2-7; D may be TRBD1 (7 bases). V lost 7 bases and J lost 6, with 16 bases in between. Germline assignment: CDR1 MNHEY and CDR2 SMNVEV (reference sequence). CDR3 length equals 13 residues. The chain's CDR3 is CASKRTTGAEQYF. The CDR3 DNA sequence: TGTGCCAGCAAGCGGACTACAGGGGCCGAGCAGTACTTC.

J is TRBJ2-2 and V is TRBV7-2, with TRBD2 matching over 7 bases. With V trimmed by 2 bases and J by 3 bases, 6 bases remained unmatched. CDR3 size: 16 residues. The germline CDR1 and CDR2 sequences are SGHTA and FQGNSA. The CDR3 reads CASSLYRGGYTGELFF. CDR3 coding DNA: TGTGCCAGCAGCTTATATCGCGGGGGTTACACCGGGGAGCTGTTTTTT.

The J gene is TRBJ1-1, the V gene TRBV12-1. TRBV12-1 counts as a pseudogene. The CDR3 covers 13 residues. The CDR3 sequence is CASSLGGNTEAFF. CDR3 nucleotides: TGTGCCAGCAGTTTGGGGGGAAACACTGAAGCTTTCTTT.